This T cell receptor (beta chain) came from a study of beta chain features in type 1 diabetes. With regard to this clone: As yet, its antigen is unknown.

Since all of the isolated RNA was reverse transcribed, expressed TCRB transcripts were what got sequenced. The average output of naive, central memory and regulatory T cell samples was several million reads. This table comes from immunoSEQ multiplex PCR, and its TCRdb copy is limited to in-frame clones, with some not included. The table has about 320,000 clones, around 13% seen once. The study, taken as a whole, reports: Whatever favoring of shorter templates PCR might show would apply equally to patients and controls. Shorter TCRB CDR3s, moderately but significantly so, were found in Type 1 diabetes patients in all four CD4+ subsets.

Losses at the gene ends were 0 bases for V and 2 bases for J; bases not matched to a gene: 1. CDR1 is SGHRS and CDR2 is YFSETQ in the germline V gene. The CDR3 extends over 14 amino acids. The source is a man aged 30 to 39 in good health. The sequenced sample consisted of central memory CD4+ T cells from blood. This sequence joins TRBV5-1 and TRBJ2-7, with 8 positions matching TRBD1. The CDR3 spells CASSLVDRAYEQYF. CDR3 DNA: TGCGCCAGCAGCTTGGTGGACAGGGCCTACGAGCAGTACTTC.